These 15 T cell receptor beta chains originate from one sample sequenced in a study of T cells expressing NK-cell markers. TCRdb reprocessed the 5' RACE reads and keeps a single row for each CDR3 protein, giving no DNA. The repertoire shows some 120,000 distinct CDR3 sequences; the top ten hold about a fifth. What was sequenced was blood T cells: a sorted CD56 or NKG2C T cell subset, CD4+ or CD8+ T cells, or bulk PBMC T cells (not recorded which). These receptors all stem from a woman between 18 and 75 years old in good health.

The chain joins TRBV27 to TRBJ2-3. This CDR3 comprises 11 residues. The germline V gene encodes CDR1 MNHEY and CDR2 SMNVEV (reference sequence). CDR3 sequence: CATHGGDTQYF.

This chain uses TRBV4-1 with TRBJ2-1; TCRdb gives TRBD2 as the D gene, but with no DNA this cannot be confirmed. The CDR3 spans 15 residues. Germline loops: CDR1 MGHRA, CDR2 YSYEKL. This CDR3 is CASSQRQEDYNEQFF.

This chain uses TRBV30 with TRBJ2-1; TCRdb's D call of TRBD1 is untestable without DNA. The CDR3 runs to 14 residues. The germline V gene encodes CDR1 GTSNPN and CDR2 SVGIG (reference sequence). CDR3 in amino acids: CAWSGLGGNDEQFF.

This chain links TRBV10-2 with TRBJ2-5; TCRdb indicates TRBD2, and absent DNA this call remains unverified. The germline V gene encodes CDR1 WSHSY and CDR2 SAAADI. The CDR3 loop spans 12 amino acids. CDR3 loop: CATNDSGETQYF.

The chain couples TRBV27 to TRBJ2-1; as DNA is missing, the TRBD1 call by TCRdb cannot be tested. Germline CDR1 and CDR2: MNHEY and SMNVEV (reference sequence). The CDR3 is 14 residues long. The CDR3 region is CASTLGGAGYEQFF.

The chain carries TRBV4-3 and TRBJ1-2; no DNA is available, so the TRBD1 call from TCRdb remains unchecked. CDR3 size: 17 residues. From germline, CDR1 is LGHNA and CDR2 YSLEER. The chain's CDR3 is CASSQEEWVQDNYGYTF.

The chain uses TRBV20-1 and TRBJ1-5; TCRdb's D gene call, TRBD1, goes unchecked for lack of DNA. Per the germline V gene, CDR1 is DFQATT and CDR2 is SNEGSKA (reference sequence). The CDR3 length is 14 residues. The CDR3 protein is CSARGPRGDQPQHF.

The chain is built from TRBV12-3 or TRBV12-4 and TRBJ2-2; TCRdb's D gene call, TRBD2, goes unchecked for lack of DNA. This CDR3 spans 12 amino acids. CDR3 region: CASTLPAGELFF.

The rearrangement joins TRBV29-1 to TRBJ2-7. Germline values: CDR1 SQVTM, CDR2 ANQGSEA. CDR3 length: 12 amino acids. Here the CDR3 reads CSVLAETGEQYF.

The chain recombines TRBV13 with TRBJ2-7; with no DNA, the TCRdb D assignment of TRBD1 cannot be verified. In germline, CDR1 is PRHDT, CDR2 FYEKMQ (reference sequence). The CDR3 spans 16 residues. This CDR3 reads CASSPRTGTAAYEQYF.

CDR3 region: CASSLPAGALGEADTQYF. The rearrangement uses TRBV11-2 and TRBJ2-3; no DNA is available, so the TRBD1 call from TCRdb remains unchecked. The CDR3 consists of 18 residues. Germline CDR1 SGHAT, CDR2 FQNNGV.

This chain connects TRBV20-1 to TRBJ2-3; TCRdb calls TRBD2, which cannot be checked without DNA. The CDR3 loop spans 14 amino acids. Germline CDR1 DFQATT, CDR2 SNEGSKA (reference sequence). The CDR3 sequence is CSAPTSGSTDTQYF.

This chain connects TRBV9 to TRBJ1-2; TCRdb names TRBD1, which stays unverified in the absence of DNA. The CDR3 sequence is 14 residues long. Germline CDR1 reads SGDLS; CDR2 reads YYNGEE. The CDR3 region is CASSSKTGNYGYTF. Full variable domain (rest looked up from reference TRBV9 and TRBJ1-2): DSGVTQTPKHLITATGQRVTLRCSPRSGDLSVYWYQQSLDQGLQFLIQYYNGEERAKGNILERFSAQQFPDLHSELNLSSLELGDSALYFCASSSKTGNYGYTFGSGTRLTVV.

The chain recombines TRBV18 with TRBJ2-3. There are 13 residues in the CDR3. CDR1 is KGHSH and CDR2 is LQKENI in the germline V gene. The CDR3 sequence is CASQRPGADTQYF.

The chain's CDR3 is CSVGGLASTDTQYF. V is TRBV29-1 and J is TRBJ2-3; TCRdb names TRBD2, which stays unverified in the absence of DNA. Germline V lookup: CDR1 SQVTM, CDR2 ANQGSEA. The CDR3 covers 14 residues.